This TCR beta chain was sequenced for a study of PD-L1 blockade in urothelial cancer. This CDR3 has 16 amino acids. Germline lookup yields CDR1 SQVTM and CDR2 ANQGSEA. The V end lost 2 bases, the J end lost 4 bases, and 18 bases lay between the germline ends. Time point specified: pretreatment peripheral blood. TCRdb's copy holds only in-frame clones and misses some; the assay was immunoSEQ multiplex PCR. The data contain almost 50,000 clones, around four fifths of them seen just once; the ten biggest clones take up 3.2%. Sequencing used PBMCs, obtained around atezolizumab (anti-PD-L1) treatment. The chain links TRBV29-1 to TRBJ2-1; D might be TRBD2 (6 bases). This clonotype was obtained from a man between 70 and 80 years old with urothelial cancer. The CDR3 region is CSVEPSASILYNEQFF. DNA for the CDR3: TGCAGCGTTGAACCTAGCGCGAGCATTTTATACAATGAGCAGTTCTTC.